The 18 T cell receptor beta chains below come from one sample, sequenced in a study of regulatory T cells in long-lasting Graves disease. CDR3 regions were amplified by Arm-PCR using iRepertoire HTBI primers to build TCR beta libraries. MiXCR, run by TCRdb on the multiplex PCR reads, gives a single entry per CDR3 protein. Seen here are hundreds of thousands of distinct CDR3 sequences, around 20% observed once, and the top ten hold roughly an eighth. Time point specified: persistent/refractory GD, antithyroid drugs over 5 years with positive TRAb. PBMCs were the source of the RNA used for TCR sequencing. The sample was peripheral blood mononuclear cells (PBMCs), taken when the disease was refractory, from a patient treated with antithyroid drugs. Receptors originate from a female donor with Graves disease.

This clonotype was found many times. The gene calls are TRBV9 and TRBJ2-7, with D uncertain. V lost 4 bases and J lost 9, with 23 bases in between. Per the germline V gene, CDR1 is SGDLS and CDR2 is YYNGEE. The CDR3 sequence is 15 residues long. The CDR3: CASSPRTDKGSGQYF. The CDR3 DNA is TGTGCCAGCAGCCCGAGGACCGACAAGGGCTCCGGGCAGTACTTC.

This clonotype has ten or more counts. This rearrangement joins TRBV10-2 to TRBJ2-7, with 7 bases lining up with TRBD2. The trim removed 6 bases at V and 0 bases at J, leaving 8 bases unmatched. Germline V gene lookup returns CDR1 WSHSY and CDR2 SAAADI. This CDR3 comprises 15 residues. CDR3 nucleotide sequence: TGCGCCAGCAGGTCTAGCGGCCTCAGCTCCTACGAGCAGTACTTC. It is translated as CASRSSGLSSYEQYF.

V usage is TRBV10-1 and J usage is TRBJ2-7; TRBD2 matches at 11 bases. The V and J ends lost 3 bases and 0 bases, in that order; junction bases with no gene match: 4. Germline CDR1 WNHNN, CDR2 SYGVQD (reference sequence). There are 16 residues in the CDR3. The CDR3 loop is CASSERLAGTSYEQYF. CDR3 coding DNA: TGCGCCAGCAGTGAAAGACTAGCGGGGACCTCCTACGAGCAGTACTTC.

This clonotype showed up just a few times. V usage is TRBV20-1 and J usage is TRBJ1-1; no clear D gene. With 6 bases removed from V and 2 bases from J, the gap between germline ends came to 10 bases. Per the germline V gene, CDR1 is DFQATT and CDR2 is SNEGSKA (reference sequence). The CDR3 sequence is 12 residues long. The CDR3 DNA is TGCAGTGCCCACGTAGAAAACACTGAAGCTTTCTTT. It is translated as CSAHVENTEAFF.

The chain couples TRBV28 to TRBJ1-6; no clear D. The V end lost 3 bases, the J end lost 7 bases, and 10 bases lay between the germline ends. This CDR3 spans 14 amino acids. Germline values: CDR1 MDHEN, CDR2 SYDVKM. The DNA of the CDR3 is TGTGCCAGCAGTTTGTATGGGAACAATTCACCCCTCCACTTT. Translation gives CASSLYGNNSPLHF.

Only a few counts were recorded for this clonotype. The J gene is TRBJ2-7, the V gene TRBV10-3, with D hard to call. V was clipped by 4 bases and J by 1 base, with 5 bases between them. CDR1 and CDR2 (germline): ENHRY, SYGVKD. The CDR3 is 12 amino acids. The CDR3 region has the DNA TGTGCCATCAGTGGGCAGTCCTACGAGCAGTACTTC. This codes for CAISGQSYEQYF.

The J gene is TRBJ1-2, the V gene TRBV20-1, with TRBD1 matching over 9 bases. The CDR3 contains 16 residues. V gave up 0 bases and J gave up 4 bases; unmatched junction bases: 9. Per the germline V gene, CDR1 is DFQATT and CDR2 is SNEGSKA (reference sequence). The CDR3 sequence: CSARDYRDRAIYGYTF. DNA for the CDR3: TGCAGTGCTAGAGATTACCGGGACAGGGCCATCTATGGCTACACCTTC.

This clonotype was seen more than once but under ten times. The chain employs TRBV3-1 and TRBJ2-7; 9 bases align to TRBD2. From germline, CDR1 is LGHDT and CDR2 YNNKEL (reference sequence). J gave up 3 bases and V 4 bases, and 7 bases lay outside the gene matches. The CDR3 is made up of 15 amino acids. This CDR3 reads CASSRSSGMYYEQYF. CDR3 coding DNA: TGTGCCAGCAGCCGATCTAGCGGGATGTACTACGAGCAGTACTTC.

The table lists this clonotype with many counts. The chain combines TRBV27 with TRBJ2-7, with TRBD2 matching over 8 bases. J lost 3 bases, V lost 6 bases, and 10 bases had no gene match. This CDR3 is 15 amino acids long. Germline CDR1 MNHEY, CDR2 SMNVEV (reference sequence). The CDR3 protein is CASSLREGVGYEQYF. The CDR3 coding sequence is TGTGCCAGCAGCCTCCGGGAGGGGGTCGGCTACGAGCAGTACTTC.

There are many counts of this clonotype. The J gene is TRBJ2-7, the V gene TRBV7-8; no definite D call. The germline gives CDR1 SGHVS, CDR2 FQNEAQ. The CDR3 extends over 15 amino acids. V lost 6 bases to trimming and J lost 1 base, with 16 bases between them. CDR3 nucleotide sequence: TGTGCCAGCAGACCCCGATTTGTTGAGTCCTACGAGCAGTACTTC. As protein: CASRPRFVESYEQYF.

There are many counts of this clonotype. The CDR3 protein is CASSTGPDRPDQPQHF. The CDR3 DNA reads as TGTGCCAGCAGTACCGGACCGGACCGACCCGACCAGCCCCAGCATTTT. This chain joins TRBV6-1 and TRBJ1-5; unclear D gene. This CDR3 spans 16 amino acids. V was pared by 5 bases and J by 7 bases, with 21 bases between. CDR1 and CDR2 (germline): MNHNS, SASEGT.

This clonotype was counted at least ten times. This chain joins TRBV28 and TRBJ2-2; 14 bases line up with TRBD2. Looked up from germline, CDR1 is MDHEN and CDR2 is SYDVKM. J lost 4 bases, V lost 7 bases, and 11 bases had no gene match. The CDR3 consists of 18 residues. The DNA of the CDR3 is TGTGCCAGCAACGTTCCCGGGACTAGCGGGAGTCGCACCGGGGAGCTGTTTTTT. Protein: CASNVPGTSGSRTGELFF. The full variable domain, its missing parts supplied by reference TRBV28 and TRBJ2-2, is DVKVTQSSRYLVKRTGEKVFLECVQDMDHENMFWYRQDPGLGLRLIYFSYDVKMKEKGDIPEGYSVSREKKERFSLILESASTNQTSMYLCASNVPGTSGSRTGELFFGEGSRLTVL.

This clonotype was observed many times. This chain connects TRBV28 to TRBJ1-1; 10 nucleotides align to TRBD1. V shed 6 bases and J 5 bases; nucleotides not matched to a gene: 6. The CDR3 is 14 amino acids. CDR1 MDHEN and CDR2 SYDVKM come from the germline V gene. The CDR3, as DNA: TGTGCCAGCAGCTATGAGGGACAGGGGACTGAAGCTTTCTTT. It yields the protein CASSYEGQGTEAFF.

This clonotype has ten or more counts. J is TRBJ1-1 and V is TRBV2; a possible D gene is TRBD1 (5 bases). This CDR3 contains 13 residues. Germline V gene lookup returns CDR1 SNHLY and CDR2 FYNNEI. V lost 3 bases and J lost 4, with 9 bases in between. The DNA of the CDR3 is TGTGCCAGCAGTGAGGAGGGGAGCACTGAAGCTTTCTTT. Amino acids: CASSEEGSTEAFF.

This clonotype was counted many times. The chain is built from TRBV11-2 and TRBJ2-7; D gene ambiguous. Germline V lookup: CDR1 SGHAT, CDR2 FQNNGV. This CDR3 region has 14 residues. V shed 2 bases and J shed 2 bases, with 10 bases lying between them. The CDR3 region has the DNA TGTGCCAGCAGCTTATGGAGCGAGCCCTACGAGCAGTACTTC. It translates to CASSLWSEPYEQYF.

This rearrangement joins TRBV10-3 to TRBJ2-7; 8 bases map to TRBD2. J gave up 2 bases and V 1 base, and 4 bases lay outside the gene matches. Germline CDR1 ENHRY, CDR2 SYGVKD. There are 15 residues in the CDR3. The chain's CDR3 is CAISELLADTYEQYF. CDR3 in DNA: TGTGCCATCAGTGAGTTACTAGCGGATACCTACGAGCAGTACTTC.

The chain recombines TRBV29-1 with TRBJ2-2, with D hard to call. The ends were cut back, 8 bases at V and 7 bases at J, with 8 bases in the middle. The V gene's germline CDR1 is SQVTM and CDR2 ANQGSEA. This CDR3 is built from 10 residues. Here the CDR3 reads CSILHGELFF. The CDR3 coding sequence is TGCAGCATTCTCCACGGGGAGCTGTTTTTT.

The chain couples TRBV4-2 to TRBJ2-2, with no clear D. The V end was cut by 0 bases, the J end by 6 bases, with 14 bases between. The germline V gene has CDR1 LGHNA and CDR2 YNFKEQ. The CDR3 has 16 amino acids. The DNA for the CDR3 is TGTGCCAGCAGCCAAGATTGGGCAGAAGGCTCCGGGGAGCTGTTTTTT. Translating gives CASSQDWAEGSGELFF.